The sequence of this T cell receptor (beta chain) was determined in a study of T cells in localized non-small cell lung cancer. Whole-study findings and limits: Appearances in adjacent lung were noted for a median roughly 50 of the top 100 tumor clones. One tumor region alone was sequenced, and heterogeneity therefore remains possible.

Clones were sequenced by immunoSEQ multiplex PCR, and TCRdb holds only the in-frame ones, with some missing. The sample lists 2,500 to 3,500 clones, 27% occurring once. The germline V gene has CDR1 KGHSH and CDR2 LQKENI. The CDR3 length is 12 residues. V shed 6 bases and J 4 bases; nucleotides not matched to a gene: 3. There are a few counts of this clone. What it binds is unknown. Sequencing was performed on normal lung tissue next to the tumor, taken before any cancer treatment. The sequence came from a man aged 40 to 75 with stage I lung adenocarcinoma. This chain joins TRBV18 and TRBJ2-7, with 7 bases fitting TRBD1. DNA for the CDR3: TGTGCCAGCTCCGGACAGGATTACGAGCAGTACGTC. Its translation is CASSGQDYEQYV.